One and the same sample provided the 17 T cell receptor beta chains below, sequenced in a study of OX40 agonist ivuxolimab in advanced cancers. Generated by immunoSEQ multiplex PCR, the TCRdb table keeps only in-frame clones and is missing some. The sample comprises 6,000 to 6,500 clones, approximately 80% of which are singletons, and just under 25% rests with the top ten. The material sequenced was CD4+ or CD8+ T cells sorted from blood, taken in a trial of the OX40 agonist ivuxolimab. All receptors derive from an adult with an advanced solid tumor such as melanoma, head and neck, liver or kidney cancer.

The CDR3 DNA sequence: TGTGCCACCAGCCAGGTCAATGAGCCACCCAACATTCAGTACTTC. It translates to CATSQVNEPPNIQYF. This rearrangement joins TRBV15 to TRBJ2-4, with D uncertain. This CDR3 contains 15 residues. CDR1 and CDR2 (germline): LNHNV, YYDKDF (reference sequence). V gave up 5 bases and J gave up 7 bases, with 18 bases separating them. Full variable domain (rest looked up from reference TRBV15 and TRBJ2-4): DAMVIQNPRYQVTQFGKPVTLSCSQTLNHNVMYWYQQKSSQAPKLLFHYYDKDFNNEADTPDNFQSRRPNTSFCFLDIRSPGLGDTAMYLCATSQVNEPPNIQYFGAGTRLSVL.

This chain joins TRBV28 and TRBJ1-2; D is perhaps TRBD1 (6 bases). Germline V gene data show CDR1 as MDHEN and CDR2 as SYDVKM. V was shortened by 6 bases and J by 4 bases, with 27 bases between the two germline ends. This CDR3 contains 18 residues. The CDR3 DNA follows: TGTGCCAGCAGCCCCCGGGTGAGGTACAGGCTGGGGGCCTATGGCTACACCTTC. Translating gives CASSPRVRYRLGAYGYTF.

V gene TRBV6-1 combines with J gene TRBJ2-7, with 8 bases fitting TRBD2. This CDR3 is 14 amino acids long. The germline gives CDR1 MNHNS, CDR2 SASEGT. Germline trimming cut 6 bases from V and 5 bases from J; bases unmatched to any gene: 9. DNA of the CDR3: TGTGCCAGCAGCTTTGGGGGTAGCGGGGACGAGCAGTACTTC. Translation: CASSFGGSGDEQYF.

This sequence joins TRBV27 and TRBJ1-1; D unresolved. The CDR3 length is 15 residues. Germline CDR1 reads MNHEY; CDR2 reads SMNVEV (reference sequence). The V end was cut by 2 bases, the J end by 2 bases, with 12 bases between. The CDR3 protein is CASSLETDFNTEAFF. Here the CDR3 DNA reads TGTGCCAGCAGTTTAGAGACGGACTTCAACACTGAAGCTTTCTTT.

V and J are TRBV4-3 and TRBJ1-1; 8 bases are a match to TRBD1. The CDR3 sequence is 14 residues long. Unmatched junction bases numbered 7, after V lost 5 bases and J lost 5 bases. The germline V gene has CDR1 LGHNA and CDR2 YSLEER. The CDR3 spells CASSGGQGGTEAFF. CDR3 sequence (DNA): TGCGCCAGCAGCGGCGGACAGGGCGGGACTGAAGCTTTCTTT.

The chain is built from TRBV6-4 and TRBJ2-6; D remains ambiguous. The germline V gene encodes CDR1 MRHNA and CDR2 SNTAGT. The V and J ends lost 0 bases and 0 bases respectively, with 3 bases between them. The CDR3 length is 15 residues. DNA of the CDR3: TGTGCCAGCAGTGACTCACACTCTGGGGCCAACGTCCTGACTTTC. Translation: CASSDSHSGANVLTF.

The rearrangement links TRBV2 to TRBJ2-1, with 13 bases identical to TRBD2. The CDR3 spans 18 residues. Germline trimming cut 6 bases from V and 0 bases from J; bases unmatched to any gene: 8. Germline loops: CDR1 SNHLY, CDR2 FYNNEI. The CDR3 coding sequence is TGTGCCAGCAGGGACGGACTAGCGGGGGTTTTCTCCTACAATGAGCAGTTCTTC. Translation gives CASRDGLAGVFSYNEQFF.

This chain joins TRBV11-2 and TRBJ2-3, with D possibly being TRBD1 (5 bases). Trimming took 0 bases from V and 7 from J, leaving 20 bases between them. The V gene's germline CDR1 is SGHAT and CDR2 FQNNGV. The CDR3 is made up of 17 amino acids. The CDR3 reads CASSLEEWGPFRYTQYF. The CDR3 DNA follows: TGTGCCAGCAGCTTAGAAGAGTGGGGCCCCTTTCGGTATACGCAGTATTTT.

The J gene is TRBJ1-5, the V gene TRBV4-3; 8 bases are shared with TRBD1. Germline CDR1 is LGHNA and CDR2 is YSLEER. This CDR3 spans 17 amino acids. The V segment lost 0 bases and the J segment 4 bases; nucleotides outside the gene matches: 8. CDR3 sequence: CASSQEVGQGLNQPQHF. The CDR3 DNA follows: TGCGCCAGCAGCCAAGAAGTAGGACAGGGTTTAAATCAGCCCCAGCATTTT.

The chain joins TRBV2 to TRBJ1-5, with D hard to call. The CDR3 extends over 13 amino acids. With 8 bases removed from V and 0 bases from J, the gap between germline ends came to 8 bases. Germline V gives CDR1 SNHLY, CDR2 FYNNEI. The CDR3 DNA reads as TGTGCCAGCGTAGGTGATAGCAATCAGCCCCAGCATTTT. Amino acids: CASVGDSNQPQHF.

This sequence joins TRBV6-5 and TRBJ2-5; D might be TRBD2 (6 bases). The V and J ends lost 5 bases and 3 bases respectively, with 16 bases between them. Per the germline V gene, CDR1 is MNHEY and CDR2 is SVGAGI. The CDR3 length is 15 residues. The CDR3 reads CASSRRLVSKETQYF. The CDR3, as DNA: TGTGCCAGCAGTCGTCGACTAGTCTCAAAAGAGACCCAGTACTTC.

The J gene is TRBJ1-5, the V gene TRBV19; D gene uncertain. CDR3 length: 15 residues. Germline lookup yields CDR1 LNHDA and CDR2 SQIVND (reference sequence). V shed 7 bases and J shed 2 bases, with 15 bases lying between them. CDR3 sequence: CASMQRTLGNQPQHF. CDR3 DNA sequence: TGTGCCAGTATGCAGCGAACGCTTGGCAATCAGCCCCAGCATTTT.

This rearrangement joins TRBV9 to TRBJ2-2; the D gene is possibly TRBD1 (5 bases). V shed 0 bases and J shed 3 bases, with 12 bases lying between them. The CDR3 extends over 16 amino acids. The V gene's germline CDR1 is SGDLS and CDR2 YYNGEE. The CDR3 DNA reads as TGTGCCAGCAGCGTAGAGTGGGGCGCAGACACCGGGGAGCTGTTTTTT. Its protein is CASSVEWGADTGELFF.

The chain recombines TRBV4-3 with TRBJ2-2; D is possibly TRBD2 (5 bases). CDR1 and CDR2 from the germline V gene are LGHNA and YSLEER. This CDR3 has 19 amino acids. The ends were cut back, 0 bases at V and 2 bases at J, with 19 bases in the middle. The CDR3 spells CASSQDLWMEEPNTGELFF. The DNA of the CDR3 is TGCGCCAGCAGCCAAGATCTGTGGATGGAGGAACCAAACACCGGGGAGCTGTTTTTT.

To note about this clone: Other DNA sequences within the sample encode an identical CDR3. The chain couples TRBV7-2 to TRBJ2-3; 9 bases line up with TRBD2. Per the germline V gene, CDR1 is SGHTA and CDR2 is FQGNSA. The CDR3 covers 18 residues. The V and J ends lost 1 base and 0 bases, in that order; junction bases with no gene match: 8. Here the CDR3 reads CASSLGIGGGASTDTQYF. The CDR3 DNA is TGTGCCAGCAGCTTAGGGATTGGCGGGGGGGCGAGCACAGATACGCAGTATTTT.

This clone was counted a single time. The J gene is TRBJ1-6, the V gene TRBV21-1. TRBV21-1 represents a pseudogene. The CDR3 is 16 residues long. The CDR3 DNA reads as TGTGCCAGCAGTAGATTACACATACATCATAATTCACCCCTCCACTTT. Its translation is CASSRLHIHHNSPLHF.

The V gene is TRBV6-5, the J gene TRBJ1-2; 8 bases are shared with TRBD1. Germline CDR1 and CDR2: MNHEY and SVGAGI. The CDR3 covers 15 residues. J lost 7 bases, V lost 6 bases, and 13 bases had no gene match. DNA for the CDR3: TGTGCCAGCAGCCTAAACGCAGGGGGCGAGGGTGGCTACACCTTC. It codes for CASSLNAGGEGGYTF.